This T cell receptor beta chain was captured in a study of CD4 T cells in relation to SARS-CoV-2 and coronaviruses. Looking at the study overall: Negative control cultures got HIV-1 Nef peptides or no peptide.

Of note for this clone: The antigen is not known.

Points from the study as a whole: Pre-pandemic and post-infection samples never came from the same donor. Monoreactive clones expanded significantly more to SARS-CoV-2 than crossreactive clones did.

Before the COVID-19 pandemic, during about 2010-2018, CD4+ T cells were taken from unexposed donors. CD4+ T cells were isolated from the cells after less than 13 days of culture. Measured with immunoSEQ multiplex PCR; TCRdb has only the in-frame clones, and not every one. The data contain fewer than 25,000 clones, about 76% of them singletons. Germline V gives CDR1 SGHAT, CDR2 FQNNGV. The V segment lost 5 bases and the J segment 10 bases; nucleotides outside the gene matches: 12. The CDR3 extends over 14 amino acids. The sequence came from a human donor in good health. Input material: CD4+ T cells from PBMCs, cultured in vitro. The rearrangement links TRBV11-2 to TRBJ1-2; TRBD1 aligns across 8 bases. CDR3 residues: CASSPTGQGLDYTF. CDR3 nucleotides: TGTGCCAGCAGCCCCACCGGACAGGGATTGGACTACACCTTC.